One sample yielded the 32 T cell receptor beta chains listed below, sequenced in a study of blood T cell repertoires in COVID-19. Assay: immunoSEQ multiplex PCR; the TCRdb copy retains only in-frame clones and omits some. The sample comprises some 190,000 clones, around 80% of which are singletons, and about 15% rests with the top ten. Material: PBMCs or T cells enriched from blood (not recorded which). The origin of the receptors is a woman in her forties or fifties with acute COVID-19.

The rearrangement links TRBV12-3 or TRBV12-4 to TRBJ1-4, with a possible D match to TRBD1 (6 bases). Deletions cut 7 bases from V and 3 bases from J, with 9 bases between. The CDR3 loop spans 13 amino acids. The DNA for the CDR3 is TGTGCCAGCAACCAGGGGTCTAATGAAAAACTGTTTTTT. Translated, it gives CASNQGSNEKLFF.

The sample holds a few counts of this clone. The gene calls are TRBV12-5 and TRBJ2-2; D is ambiguous. CDR1 and CDR2 from the germline V gene are LGHNT and FRNRAP. The ends were cut back, 5 bases at V and 5 bases at J, with 6 bases in the middle. CDR3 length equals 12 residues. The CDR3, as DNA: TGTGCTAGTGGTATCGGGACCGGGGAGCTGTTTTTT. Translation: CASGIGTGELFF.

A few counts support this clone. The chain has TRBV6-4 and TRBJ2-3; 8 nucleotides line up with TRBD2. This CDR3 is built from 14 residues. The V gene end was trimmed by 3 bases and the J gene end by 1 base; junction bases not matched to a gene: 0. Germline values: CDR1 MRHNA, CDR2 SNTAGT. CDR3 sequence (DNA): TGTGCCAGCAGTGAGCGGGGGGGCACAGATACGCAGTATTTT. Its translation: CASSERGGTDTQYF.

The rearrangement uses TRBV21-1 and TRBJ2-1; TRBD1 is taken as the D call from the table, unchecked against the DNA. TRBV21-1 constitutes a pseudogene. The CDR3 is 17 amino acids. For the CDR3, the DNA is TGTGCCAGCAGCAATAGACAGGGCACCAGTTTGAACAATGAGCAGTTCTTC. It encodes CASSNRQGTSLNNEQFF.

The chain is built from TRBV7-6 and TRBJ1-2; 10 nucleotides match TRBD1. The V segment lost 4 bases and the J segment 8 bases; nucleotides outside the gene matches: 10. This CDR3 spans 15 amino acids. Per the germline V gene, CDR1 is SGHVS and CDR2 is FNYEAQ. CDR3 region: CASSSRQGATAGYTF. The CDR3 coding sequence is TGTGCCAGCAGCTCAAGACAGGGGGCGACCGCAGGCTACACCTTC.

V usage is TRBV28 and J usage is TRBJ1-1, with unresolved D. This CDR3 has 16 amino acids. Germline V lookup: CDR1 MDHEN, CDR2 SYDVKM. Between the trimmed V and J ends, which lost 3 bases and 1 base, there was a span of 15 bases. CDR3 DNA sequence: TGTGCCAGCAGTTTCGTGCTTGTAACGGGGAACACTGAAGCTTTCTTT. This sequence encodes CASSFVLVTGNTEAFF.

The table lists this clone with many counts. The chain recombines TRBV6-5 with TRBJ1-1; no reliable D call. This CDR3 comprises 14 residues. V lost 0 bases to trimming and J lost 4 bases, with 9 bases between them. CDR1 is MNHEY, CDR2 SVGAGI, per germline. As DNA, the CDR3 is TGTGCCAGCAGTTACTCGGAGGAAGGCACTGAAGCTTTCTTT. Translation: CASSYSEEGTEAFF.

The rearrangement joins TRBV28 to TRBJ2-7; perhaps TRBD1 as D (5 bases). The CDR3 runs to 12 residues. V lost 3 bases and J 4 bases, leaving 7 bases between the germline ends. Germline V gene data show CDR1 as MDHEN and CDR2 as SYDVKM. The CDR3 is CASSLKGYEQYV. As DNA, the CDR3 is TGTGCCAGCAGTTTGAAGGGGTACGAGCAGTACGTC.

This clone occurred a few times. This sequence joins TRBV11-1 and TRBJ2-7; 13 bases align to TRBD2. CDR1 SGHAT and CDR2 FQDESV come from the germline V gene (reference sequence). The CDR3 consists of 16 residues. The junction had 4 bases not matched to a gene; V was cut back by 1 base and J by 4 bases. CDR3: CASSLEGTSGVYEQYV. The DNA for the CDR3 is TGTGCCAGCAGCTTAGAGGGGACTAGCGGGGTTTACGAGCAGTACGTC.

The chain couples TRBV7-2 to TRBJ2-1; 12 nucleotides align to TRBD2. The V gene's germline CDR1 is SGHTA and CDR2 FQGNSA. V trimming: 4 bases; J trimming: 15 bases; junction bases outside the gene matches: 16. The CDR3 spans 16 residues. CDR3 sequence reads: CASSSGSSGGAIVLFF. In DNA form, the CDR3 reads TGTGCCAGCAGCTCCGGATCTAGCGGGGGGGCCATTGTTCTGTTCTTC.

The chain joins TRBV2 to TRBJ1-1, with a weak D call TRBD1 (5 bases). The CDR3 sequence is 15 residues long. The germline CDR1 and CDR2 sequences are SNHLY and FYNNEI. V was pared by 5 bases and J by 0 bases, with 13 bases between. CDR3 loop: CASSTPDSVNTEAFF. CDR3 DNA: TGTGCCAGCAGTACACCCGACAGTGTGAACACTGAAGCTTTCTTT.

The V and J genes are TRBV4-2 and TRBJ1-2; D may be TRBD1 (5 bases). Trimming shortened V by 0 bases and J by 8 bases, and 10 bases separated the two germline ends. Per the germline V gene, CDR1 is LGHNA and CDR2 is YNFKEQ. This CDR3 is 13 amino acids long. CDR3 region: CASSQDPGGGYTF. As DNA, the CDR3 is TGTGCCAGCAGCCAAGATCCCGGGGGGGGCTACACCTTC.

The chain employs TRBV18 and TRBJ2-7, with 10 positions matching TRBD1. The CDR3 length is 18 residues. With V trimmed by 0 bases and J by 5 bases, 13 bases remained unmatched. Germline CDR1 KGHSH, CDR2 LQKENI. DNA of the CDR3: TGTGCCAGCTCACCACCTAGCGGGACAGGGGTGACCAGGAACGAGCAGTACGTC. Its translation: CASSPPSGTGVTRNEQYV.

The genes are TRBV20-1 and TRBJ1-2; D unresolved. Germline V gene data show CDR1 as DFQATT and CDR2 as SNEGSKA (reference sequence). Trimming pared 3 bases from V and 4 bases from J, leaving 15 bases between. The CDR3 totals 14 residues. Here the CDR3 reads CSASVRQASYGYTF. CDR3 sequence (DNA): TGCAGTGCTAGTGTCAGGCAAGCCAGCTATGGCTACACCTTC.

This chain joins TRBV2 and TRBJ1-6; perhaps TRBD1 as D (6 bases). The V and J ends lost 6 bases and 8 bases respectively, with 11 bases between them. Germline V gene lookup returns CDR1 SNHLY and CDR2 FYNNEI. CDR3 length equals 13 residues. The DNA for the CDR3 is TGTGCCAGCAGACTTTACAGGGATTCACCCCTCCACTTT. Translating gives CASRLYRDSPLHF.

This chain joins TRBV7-9 and TRBJ2-4, with 11 nucleotides matching TRBD2. Germline CDR1 is SEHNR and CDR2 is FQNEAQ (reference sequence). Trimming at V came to 5 bases and at J to 7 bases, leaving 13 bases not matched to a gene. This CDR3 region has 17 residues. The CDR3 region is CASSPFSGGAVWNIQYF. CDR3 nucleotides: TGTGCCAGCAGCCCCTTTAGCGGGGGGGCGGTTTGGAACATTCAGTACTTC.

For the CDR3, the DNA is TGTGCCAGCAGTTCTTCCGGGGAATATGGCTACACCTTC. It translates to CASSSSGEYGYTF. The chain combines TRBV28 with TRBJ1-2; D unresolved. Trimming pared 4 bases from V and 5 bases from J, leaving 11 bases between. The CDR3 runs 13 residues. CDR1 and CDR2 (germline): MDHEN, SYDVKM.

The chain carries TRBV7-3 and TRBJ2-1, with 8 bases identical to TRBD2. This CDR3 is 15 amino acids long. Germline V gives CDR1 SGHTA, CDR2 FQGTGA. V lost 3 bases and J lost 1; bases outside the gene matches: 2. In DNA, the CDR3 is TGTGCCAGCAGCTTCTCTAGCGGGTCCTACAATGAGCAGTTCTTC. Translating gives CASSFSSGSYNEQFF.

The CDR3 is CASSRTDSNQPQHF. CDR3 DNA sequence: TGTGCCAGCAGTCGGACAGATAGCAATCAGCCCCAGCATTTT. This chain uses TRBV2 with TRBJ1-5; D possibly corresponds to TRBD1 (6 bases). The CDR3 is 14 amino acids. Germline V lookup: CDR1 SNHLY, CDR2 FYNNEI. Trimming shortened V by 5 bases and J by 0 bases, and 8 bases separated the two germline ends.

This clone was seen repeatedly, ten times or more. The V and J genes are TRBV28 and TRBJ1-3; D might be TRBD1 (5 bases). CDR3 length equals 16 residues. Trimming removed 5 bases from V and 0 bases from J, with 14 bases in between. Germline V gives CDR1 MDHEN, CDR2 SYDVKM. CDR3 protein: CASSPADTFSGNTIYF. CDR3 DNA: TGTGCCAGCAGTCCGGCGGACACCTTCTCTGGAAACACCATATATTTT.

This clone was seen just once. The V and J genes are TRBV4-1 and TRBJ1-3; a weak D match, TRBD1 (6 bases). Trimming removed 1 base at V and 0 bases at J, with 7 bases between. Germline CDR1 MGHRA, CDR2 YSYEKL. The CDR3 contains 15 residues. CDR3 protein: CASSQVQGSGNTIYF. The CDR3 coding sequence is TGCGCCAGCAGCCAAGTACAGGGCTCTGGAAACACCATATATTTT.

Concerning this clone: Other DNA sequences within the sample encode an identical CDR3. This chain uses TRBV6-6 with TRBJ2-7; D may be TRBD2 (6 bases). V dropped 2 bases and J dropped 2 bases, with 10 bases sitting between them. Per the germline V gene, CDR1 is MNHNY and CDR2 is SVGAGI (reference sequence). The length of the CDR3 is 14 residues. The CDR3 loop reads CASSYGRGTYEQYV. The CDR3 nucleotides read TGTGCCAGCAGTTACGGTCGGGGGACCTACGAGCAGTACGTC.

V gene TRBV10-1 combines with J gene TRBJ1-1, with TRBD1 identical over 7 bases. Per the germline V gene, CDR1 is WNHNN and CDR2 is SYGVQD (reference sequence). The V segment lost 3 bases and the J segment 5 bases; nucleotides outside the gene matches: 3. The CDR3 is made up of 13 amino acids. CDR3 protein: CASSEQGRTEAFF. CDR3 DNA: TGCGCCAGCAGTGAACAGGGGCGTACTGAAGCTTTCTTT.

The chain uses TRBV6-5 and TRBJ1-2; 9 positions agree with TRBD1. The CDR3 runs to 12 residues. Germline V lookup: CDR1 MNHEY, CDR2 SVGAGI. The ends lost 6 bases at V and 8 bases at J; junction bases unmatched: 4. CDR3: CASSRTGDGYTF. The CDR3 nucleotides read TGTGCCAGCAGCCGGACAGGGGACGGCTACACCTTC.

The chain couples TRBV5-4 to TRBJ2-1, with D perhaps TRBD2 (8 bases). CDR1 is SGHNT, CDR2 YYREEE, per germline (reference sequence). This CDR3 has 18 amino acids. The V and J ends lost 1 base and 0 bases respectively, with 17 bases between them. CDR3 protein: CASSLFSGTARSYNEQFF. The CDR3 nucleotides read TGTGCCAGCAGCTTGTTTAGCGGGACAGCCCGCTCCTACAATGAGCAGTTCTTC.

This chain links TRBV11-3 with TRBJ2-2; 9 bases match TRBD2. Looked up from germline, CDR1 is SGHNT and CDR2 is YENEEA. The length of the CDR3 is 15 residues. The junction had 9 bases not matched to a gene; V was cut back by 5 bases and J by 8 bases. The chain's CDR3 is CASSLGLAGSGELFF. In DNA form, the CDR3 reads TGTGCCAGCAGCCTAGGCCTAGCGGGGTCAGGGGAGCTGTTTTTT.

This chain connects TRBV29-1 to TRBJ2-1, with 8 bases identical to TRBD1. CDR1 is SQVTM, CDR2 ANQGSEA, per germline. The CDR3 contains 14 residues. Germline trimming cut 5 bases from V and 2 bases from J; bases unmatched to any gene: 5. The CDR3 sequence: CSVSGQGPYNEQFF. The CDR3 DNA reads as TGCAGCGTTTCAGGACAGGGACCCTACAATGAGCAGTTCTTC.

V usage is TRBV27 and J usage is TRBJ1-6; D may be TRBD1 (6 bases). V was pared by 2 bases and J by 7 bases, with 9 bases between. This CDR3 has 14 residues. The germline gives CDR1 MNHEY, CDR2 SMNVEV (reference sequence). CDR3 sequence (DNA): TGTGCCAGCAGTTTACAGGGGAGAAATTCACCCCTCCACTTT. Its translation is CASSLQGRNSPLHF.

The genes are TRBV14 and TRBJ1-5; D might be TRBD1 (6 bases). The CDR3 loop spans 16 amino acids. V gave up 7 bases and J gave up 0 bases, with 16 bases separating them. Germline loops: CDR1 SGHDN, CDR2 FVKESK. This CDR3 is CASTPGDPTSNQPQHF. CDR3 DNA sequence: TGTGCCAGCACCCCAGGGGATCCGACTAGCAATCAGCCCCAGCATTTT.

As DNA, the CDR3 is TGTGCCAGCTCATCGAACTATGGCTACACCTTC. This gives the protein CASSSNYGYTF. This chain joins TRBV18 and TRBJ1-2; no firm D call. Germline V gene data show CDR1 as KGHSH and CDR2 as LQKENI. This CDR3 region has 11 residues. Trimming removed 5 bases at V and 2 bases at J, with 3 bases between.

The J gene is TRBJ1-4, the V gene TRBV9, with TRBD1 identical over 10 bases. The CDR3 extends over 15 amino acids. Germline V gene lookup returns CDR1 SGDLS and CDR2 YYNGEE. Trimming removed 4 bases from V and 4 bases from J; junction bases left unmatched: 4. Here the CDR3 reads CASSLRTGGNEKLFF. CDR3 DNA: TGTGCCAGCAGCCTCCGGACAGGGGGTAATGAAAAACTGTTTTTT.

The rearrangement joins TRBV6-2 or TRBV6-3 to TRBJ2-1; D gene uncertain. This CDR3 comprises 15 residues. Germline CDR1 reads MNHEY; CDR2 reads SVGEGT. V was pared by 3 bases and J by 2 bases, with 11 bases between. DNA of the CDR3: TGTGCCAGCAGTTATACGAGGTCCCCCTACAATGAGCAGTTCTTC. Translated, it gives CASSYTRSPYNEQFF.